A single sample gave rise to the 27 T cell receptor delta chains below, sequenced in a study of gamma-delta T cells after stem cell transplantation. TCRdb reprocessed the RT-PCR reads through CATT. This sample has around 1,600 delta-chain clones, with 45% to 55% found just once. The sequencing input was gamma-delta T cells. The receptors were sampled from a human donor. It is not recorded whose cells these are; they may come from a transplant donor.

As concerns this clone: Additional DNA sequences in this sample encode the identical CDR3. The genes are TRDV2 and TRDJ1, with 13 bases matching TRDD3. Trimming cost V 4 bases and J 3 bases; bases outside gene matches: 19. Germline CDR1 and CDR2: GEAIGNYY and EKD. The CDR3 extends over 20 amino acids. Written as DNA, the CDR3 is TGTGCCTGTGATACATTGCATAGCCCGGCTACTGGGGGATACGCCGATAAACTCATCTTT. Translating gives CACDTLHSPATGGYADKLIF.

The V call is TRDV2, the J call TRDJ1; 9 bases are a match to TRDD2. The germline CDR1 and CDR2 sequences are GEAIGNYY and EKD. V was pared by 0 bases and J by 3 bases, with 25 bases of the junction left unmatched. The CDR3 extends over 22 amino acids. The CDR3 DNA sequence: TGTGCCTGTGACACCCTCATCCTTCCTACCGGAGGGGATGTTCCGGGACCCGATAAACTCATCTTT. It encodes CACDTLILPTGGDVPGPDKLIF.

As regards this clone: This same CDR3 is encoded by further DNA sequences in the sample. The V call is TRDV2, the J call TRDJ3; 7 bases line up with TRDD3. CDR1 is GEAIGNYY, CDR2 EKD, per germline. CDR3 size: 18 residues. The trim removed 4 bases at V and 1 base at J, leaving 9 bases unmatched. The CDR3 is CACDNTGEVSWDTRQMFF. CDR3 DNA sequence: TGTGCCTGTGATAACACTGGGGAGGTGTCCTGGGACACCCGACAGATGTTTTTC.

DNA for the CDR3: TGTGCCTGTGACACCGTCAGTGGGGGATACGGGGGATCAACCGATAAACTCATCTTT. This codes for CACDTVSGGYGGSTDKLIF. The chain joins TRDV2 to TRDJ1, with TRDD3 matching over 11 bases. The CDR3 has 19 residues. V lost 0 bases and J lost 2; bases outside the gene matches: 13. Germline V CDR1 and CDR2: GEAIGNYY, EKD.

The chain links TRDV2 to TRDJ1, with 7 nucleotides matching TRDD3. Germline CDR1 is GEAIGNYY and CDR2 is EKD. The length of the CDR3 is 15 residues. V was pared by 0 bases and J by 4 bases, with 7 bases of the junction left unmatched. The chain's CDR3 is CACDTAGIPDDKLIF. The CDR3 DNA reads TGTGCCTGTGACACCGCCGGGATACCTGACGATAAACTCATCTTT.

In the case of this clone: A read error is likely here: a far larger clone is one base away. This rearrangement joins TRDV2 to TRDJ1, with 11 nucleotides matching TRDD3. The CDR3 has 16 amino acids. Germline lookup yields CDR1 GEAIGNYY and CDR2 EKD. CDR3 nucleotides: TGTGCCTGTGACACGATGGGGGATACGAGACCCGATAAACCCATCTTT. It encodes CACDTMGDTRPDKPIF.

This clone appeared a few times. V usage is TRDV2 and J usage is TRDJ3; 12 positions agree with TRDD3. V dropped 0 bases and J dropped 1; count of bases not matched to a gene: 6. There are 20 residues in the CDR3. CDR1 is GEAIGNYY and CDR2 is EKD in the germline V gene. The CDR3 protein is CACDTVLGDTQSWDTRQMFF. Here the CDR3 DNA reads TGTGCCTGTGACACCGTACTGGGGGATACCCAATCCTGGGACACCCGACAGATGTTTTTC.

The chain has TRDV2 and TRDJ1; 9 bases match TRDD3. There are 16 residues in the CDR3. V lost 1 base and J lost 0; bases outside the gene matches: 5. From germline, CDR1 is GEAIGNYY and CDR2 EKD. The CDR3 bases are TGTGCCTGTGACACGAACTGGGGGAGCAACACCGATAAACTCATCTTT. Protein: CACDTNWGSNTDKLIF.

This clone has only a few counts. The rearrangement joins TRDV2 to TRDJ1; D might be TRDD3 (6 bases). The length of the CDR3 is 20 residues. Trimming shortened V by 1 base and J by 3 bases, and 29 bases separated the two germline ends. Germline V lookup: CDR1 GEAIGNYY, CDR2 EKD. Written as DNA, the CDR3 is TGTGCCTGTGACACAATGCTGCTCTTAGGGGATCCGCACCGGCCCGATAAACTCATCTTT. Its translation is CACDTMLLLGDPHRPDKLIF.

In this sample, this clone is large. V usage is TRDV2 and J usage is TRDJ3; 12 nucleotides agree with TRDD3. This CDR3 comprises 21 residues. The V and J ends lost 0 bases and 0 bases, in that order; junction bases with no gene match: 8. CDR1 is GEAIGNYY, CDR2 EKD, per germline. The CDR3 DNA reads TGTGCCTGTGACACCGGGTTTGGACTGGGGGATACCTCCTGGGACACCCGACAGATGTTTTTC. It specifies CACDTGFGLGDTSWDTRQMFF.

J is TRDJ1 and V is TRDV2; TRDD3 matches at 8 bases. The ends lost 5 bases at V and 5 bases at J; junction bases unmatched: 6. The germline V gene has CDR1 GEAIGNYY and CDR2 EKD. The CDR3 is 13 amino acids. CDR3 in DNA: TGTGCCTGTGTCATACTGGGGGGGGATAAACTCATCTTT. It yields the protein CACVILGGDKLIF.

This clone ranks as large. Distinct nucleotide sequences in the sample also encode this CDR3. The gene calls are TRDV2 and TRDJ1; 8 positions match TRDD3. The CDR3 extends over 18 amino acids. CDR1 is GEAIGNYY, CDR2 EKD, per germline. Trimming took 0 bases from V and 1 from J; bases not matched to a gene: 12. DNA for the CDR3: TGTGCCTGTGACACCGTGGCGGGTGGGGGATTAGCCACCGATAAACTCATCTTT. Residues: CACDTVAGGGLATDKLIF.

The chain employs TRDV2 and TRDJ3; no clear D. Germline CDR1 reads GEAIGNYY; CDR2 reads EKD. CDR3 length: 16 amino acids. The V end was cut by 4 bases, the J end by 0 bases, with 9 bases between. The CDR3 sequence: CACDPAGSWDTRQMFF. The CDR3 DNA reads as TGTGCCTGTGATCCTGCGGGCTCCTGGGACACCCGACAGATGTTTTTC.

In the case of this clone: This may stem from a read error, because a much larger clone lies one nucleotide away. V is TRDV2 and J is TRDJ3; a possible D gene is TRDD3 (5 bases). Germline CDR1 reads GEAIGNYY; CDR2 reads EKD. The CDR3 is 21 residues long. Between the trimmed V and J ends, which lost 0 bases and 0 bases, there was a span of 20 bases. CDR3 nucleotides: TGTGCCTGTGACACCGCGGCAGGGGGGCCCCTGAGCTCCTGGGACACCCGACAGATGTTTTTC. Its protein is CACDTAAGGPLSSWDTRQMFF.

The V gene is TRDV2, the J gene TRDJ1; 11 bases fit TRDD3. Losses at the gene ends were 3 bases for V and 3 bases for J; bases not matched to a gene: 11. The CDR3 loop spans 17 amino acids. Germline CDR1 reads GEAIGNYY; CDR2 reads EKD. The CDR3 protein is CACDAISGGYQPDKLIF. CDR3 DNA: TGTGCCTGTGACGCAATCTCTGGGGGATACCAGCCCGATAAACTCATCTTT.

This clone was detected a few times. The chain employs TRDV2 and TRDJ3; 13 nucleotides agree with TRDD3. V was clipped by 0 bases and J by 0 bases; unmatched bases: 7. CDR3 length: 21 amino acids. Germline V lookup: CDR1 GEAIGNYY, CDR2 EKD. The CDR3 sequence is CACDTAVLGDTRSWDTRQMFF. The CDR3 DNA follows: TGTGCCTGTGACACCGCCGTACTGGGGGATACGCGCTCCTGGGACACCCGACAGATGTTTTTC.

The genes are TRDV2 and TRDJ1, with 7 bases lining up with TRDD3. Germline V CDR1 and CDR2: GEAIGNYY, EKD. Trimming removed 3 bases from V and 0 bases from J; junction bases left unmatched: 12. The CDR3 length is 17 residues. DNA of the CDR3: TGTGCCTGTGACGCCGTCGCGACTGGGGACAACACCGATAAACTCATCTTT. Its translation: CACDAVATGDNTDKLIF.

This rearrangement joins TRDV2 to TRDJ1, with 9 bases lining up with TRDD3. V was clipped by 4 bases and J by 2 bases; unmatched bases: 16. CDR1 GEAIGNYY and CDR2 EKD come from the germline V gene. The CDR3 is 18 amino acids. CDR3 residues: CACESLPPRLGDTDKLIF. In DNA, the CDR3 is TGTGCCTGTGAGTCCCTTCCGCCAAGGCTGGGGGATACCGATAAACTCATCTTT.

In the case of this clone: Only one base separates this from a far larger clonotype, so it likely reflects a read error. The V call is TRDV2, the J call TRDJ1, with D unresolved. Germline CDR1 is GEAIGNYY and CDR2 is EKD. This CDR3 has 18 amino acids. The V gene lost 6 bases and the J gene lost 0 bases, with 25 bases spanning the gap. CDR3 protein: CACSSLDSRSSYTDKLIF. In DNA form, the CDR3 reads TGTGCCTGTTCCTCCCTGGACAGCCGGTCTTCGTACACCGATAAACTCATCTTT.

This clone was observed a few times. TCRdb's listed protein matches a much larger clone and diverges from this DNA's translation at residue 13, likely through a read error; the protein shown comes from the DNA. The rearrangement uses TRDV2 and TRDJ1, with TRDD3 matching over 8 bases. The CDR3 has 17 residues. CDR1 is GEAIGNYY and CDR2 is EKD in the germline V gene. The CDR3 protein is CACDTVTGGPYTNKLIF. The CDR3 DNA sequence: TGTGCCTGTGACACTGTTACTGGGGGGCCGTACACCAATAAACTCATCTTT.

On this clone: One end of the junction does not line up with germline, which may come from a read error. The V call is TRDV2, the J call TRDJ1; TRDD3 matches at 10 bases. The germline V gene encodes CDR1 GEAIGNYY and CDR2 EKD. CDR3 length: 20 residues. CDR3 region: CACDTLTGGCAGLNTDKPIF. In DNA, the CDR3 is TGTGCCTGTGACACGTTGACTGGGGGATGCGCAGGCCTCAACACCGATAAACCCATCTTT.

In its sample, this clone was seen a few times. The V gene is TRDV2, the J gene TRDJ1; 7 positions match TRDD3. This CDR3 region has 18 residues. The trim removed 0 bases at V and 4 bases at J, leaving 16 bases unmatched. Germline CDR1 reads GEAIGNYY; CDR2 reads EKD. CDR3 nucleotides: TGTGCCTGTGACACCCTTACTGGGGACACTTCAATAGACGATAAACTCATCTTT. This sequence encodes CACDTLTGDTSIDDKLIF.

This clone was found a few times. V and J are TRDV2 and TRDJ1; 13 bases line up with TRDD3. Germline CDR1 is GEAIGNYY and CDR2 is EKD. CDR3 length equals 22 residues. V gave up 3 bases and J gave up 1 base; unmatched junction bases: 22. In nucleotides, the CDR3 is TGTGCCTGTGACTCAATACTGGGGGATACGCTACTCCTCCCTGAGGTCACCGATAAACTCATCTTT. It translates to CACDSILGDTLLLPEVTDKLIF.

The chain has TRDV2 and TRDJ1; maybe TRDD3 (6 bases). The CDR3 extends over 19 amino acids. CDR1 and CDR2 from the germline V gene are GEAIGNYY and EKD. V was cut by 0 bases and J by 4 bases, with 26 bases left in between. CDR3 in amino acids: CACDTVLAGDVPRGDKLIF. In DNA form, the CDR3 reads TGTGCCTGTGACACCGTTCTAGCTGGGGACGTCCCCAGAGGCGATAAACTCATCTTT.

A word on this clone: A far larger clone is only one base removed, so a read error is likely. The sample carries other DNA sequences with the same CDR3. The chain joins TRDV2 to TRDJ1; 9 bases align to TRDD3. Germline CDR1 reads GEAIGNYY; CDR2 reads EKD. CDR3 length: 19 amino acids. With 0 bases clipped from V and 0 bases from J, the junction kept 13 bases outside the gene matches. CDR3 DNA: TGTGCCTGTGACACCGTTGCTGGGGGATCTATTCTGTACACCGATAAACTCATCTTT. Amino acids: CACDTVAGGSILYTDKLIF.

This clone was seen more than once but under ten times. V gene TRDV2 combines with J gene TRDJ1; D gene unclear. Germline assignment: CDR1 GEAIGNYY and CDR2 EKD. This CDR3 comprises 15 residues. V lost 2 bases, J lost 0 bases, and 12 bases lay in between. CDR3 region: CACDKLGDYTDKLIF. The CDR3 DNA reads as TGTGCCTGTGACAAGCTAGGAGATTACACCGATAAACTCATCTTT.

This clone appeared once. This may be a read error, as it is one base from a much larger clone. This CDR3 reads CACDAVSSLDKLIF. In nucleotides, the CDR3 is TGTGCCTGTGACGCCGTATCCAGCCTAGATAAACTCATCTTT. The V gene is TRDV2, the J gene TRDJ1; D gene unclear. This CDR3 is built from 14 residues. From germline, CDR1 is GEAIGNYY and CDR2 EKD. V lost 3 bases and J 5 bases, leaving 15 bases between the germline ends.